What follows describes a single T cell receptor (beta chain). No antigen is known for it. These data belong to a study of shared clonotypes between healthy human individuals. About the research overall: CD4 naive cells filled three plates per donor, CD4 memory three, CD8 naive two and CD8 memory one.

Study observations and caveats: What naive subsets generally showed was a larger estimated richness than memory subsets showed.

The authors ran the assay at deep level. Genomic DNA belonging to each subset was distributed in equal measure over several immunoSEQ plates. Assay: immunoSEQ multiplex PCR; the TCRdb copy retains only in-frame clones and omits some. The sample lists a few million clones, approximately 90% seen once, with over 0.12% in the top ten. This sequence originates from a man younger than 35 in good health. Sequencing was carried out using naive CD4+ T cells sorted from blood. Subset meaning: CD45RA+ positively selected.

The CDR3 DNA sequence: TGTGCCAGCAGATCTAACGGGCGGGCTGGCTACACCTTC. Protein sequence: CASRSNGRAGYTF. The V gene is TRBV6-1, the J gene TRBJ1-2; D unresolved. With 6 bases removed from V and 7 bases from J, the gap between germline ends came to 15 bases. The CDR3 is 13 amino acids. In germline, CDR1 is MNHNS, CDR2 SASEGT.